This is a list of T cell receptor beta chains from one sample in a study of T cell changes during pregnancy in multiple sclerosis. Measured with immunoSEQ multiplex PCR; TCRdb has only the in-frame clones, and not every one. The sample carries about 130,000 clones, 95% to 98% recorded once. The sample consisted of peripheral blood, taken after pregnancy. The receptor set was obtained from a female donor with multiple sclerosis, enrolled in a pregnancy study. Each CDR3 is given with its conserved first and last residue. D genes are given only for firm matches. Clone sizes are given selectively: once, few, many, or a class where the clone is expanded.

CDR3 DNA	CDR3 protein	D gene	V gene	J gene	clone size
TGTGCCAGCAACGTGGGGCGTTTAGGCTACACCTTC	CASNVGRLGYTF	-	TRBV5-6	TRBJ1-2	once
TGTGCCAGCAAGTCGGGCACAGATACGCAGTATTTT	CASKSGTDTQYF	-	TRBV6-5	TRBJ2-3	once
TGTGCCAGCAGCTTAGGGGGGGGGAAGGGAGACCAGTACTTC	CASSLGGGKGDQYF	TRBD2	TRBV7-6	TRBJ2-5	once
TGTGCCAGCTCACCCCCAGGGTTCCCCTACTACGAGCAGTACTTC	CASSPPGFPYYEQYF	-	TRBV18	TRBJ2-7	once
TGCAGCGTTTACTCTTTGGACAGGTCCTTCTATGGCTACACCTTC	CSVYSLDRSFYGYTF	TRBD1	TRBV29-1	TRBJ1-2	-
TGTGCCAGCAGGCCCCAAGGATGGGAGGGGGGATACAATGAGCAGTTCTTC	CASRPQGWEGGYNEQFF	-	TRBV7-9	TRBJ2-1	-
TGTGCCAGCAGCCACCCAGGAAGGGCTAGCGGGAGGCCCGACGAGCAGTACTTC	CASSHPGRASGRPDEQYF	TRBD2	TRBV4-2	TRBJ2-7	-
TGCGCCAGCAGCTCGGACTTCTCCTATGGCTACACCTTC	CASSSDFSYGYTF	-	TRBV5-1	TRBJ1-2	-
TGTGCCAGCAGTGAGTTCCGAGTATCCTACGAGCAGTACTTC	CASSEFRVSYEQYF	-	TRBV6-1	TRBJ2-7	-
TGTGCCAGCAGCTTGAGCGGGACCACCTACGAGCAGTACTTC	CASSLSGTTYEQYF	TRBD2	TRBV7-2	TRBJ2-7	-
TGTGCTAGTGGTTTGGAATTCAGCGGGAGGGACGGCTACACCTTC	CASGLEFSGRDGYTF	-	TRBV12-5	TRBJ1-2	-
TGTGCCAGCTCCACAGGGCTTAATCAGCCCCAGCATTTT	CASSTGLNQPQHF	-	TRBV18	TRBJ1-5	-
TGTGCCAGCAAGTTCGGGACTATCAATCAGCCCCAGCATTTT	CASKFGTINQPQHF	-	TRBV28	TRBJ1-5	-
TGTGCCAGCTCACCAAGGGGACTAAGGGGCTCCTACAATGAGCAGTTCTTC	CASSPRGLRGSYNEQFF	TRBD2	TRBV18	TRBJ2-1	-
TGTGCCAGCAGCGTCGCTAGCGGGAGGCCGGAGGAGACCCAGTACTTC	CASSVASGRPEETQYF	TRBD2	TRBV5-4	TRBJ2-5	-
TGTGCCATCAGTCCCCAGGGCACAGATACGCAGTATTTT	CAISPQGTDTQYF	-	TRBV10-3	TRBJ2-3	-
TGCGCCAGCAGCTCTAGGATACCGGGACAGGGGTATAATGAAAAACTGTTTTTT	CASSSRIPGQGYNEKLFF	TRBD1	TRBV5-1	TRBJ1-4	-
TGTGCCAGCAGCGTATCTGACAGGGGGAGATCGGCCGAGCAGTACTTC	CASSVSDRGRSAEQYF	TRBD1	TRBV9	TRBJ2-7	once
TGTGCCAGCAACTCAATTGGGGGCATGGGGACAGGTACGCAGTATTTT	CASNSIGGMGTGTQYF	TRBD1	TRBV7-9	TRBJ2-3	-
TGTGCCAGCAGTTCACAGGGGGCGTTTGAAGCTTTCTTT	CASSSQGAFEAFF	TRBD1	TRBV7-9	TRBJ1-1	-
TGTGCCAGCAGCGTAGGTCCGTCGGGGAGCACAGATACGCAGTATTTT	CASSVGPSGSTDTQYF	-	TRBV9	TRBJ2-3	-
TGTGCCAGCAGTCTCTCAGGGACACTGAACACTGAAGCTTTCTTT	CASSLSGTLNTEAFF	-	TRBV28	TRBJ1-1	-
TGTGCCAGCAGCCCGGGACAGGGCCTTCTCGTAACCCAGTACTTC	CASSPGQGLLVTQYF	TRBD1	TRBV28	TRBJ2-5	-